A selection of T cell receptor beta chains follows, all from one sample in a study of control samples from healthy donors and cancer patients. The method was immunoSEQ multiplex PCR; TCRdb's version includes in-frame clones alone and lacks a portion of them. Of tens of thousands of clones detected, over 85% appear once; the ten largest clones hold roughly 1.2%. Material: PBMCs. Source of these receptors: a woman aged 40 to 50 with lung cancer. CDR3s include the opening cysteine and the closing phenylalanine or tryptophan. Fields, in order: D gene, J gene, V gene, clone size, CDR3 protein, CDR3 DNA. A D gene is named only where the DNA matches it firmly. Size values are once, few and many counts, or a class for expanded clones, and some rows have none.

d_call: TRBD1; j_call: TRBJ2-5; v_call: TRBV19; clone_size: -; cdr3_aa: CASSMGTGETQYF; cdr3_nt: TGTGCCAGTAGTATGGGGACAGGGGAGACCCAGTACTTC
d_call: TRBD1; j_call: TRBJ2-2; v_call: TRBV30; clone_size: -; cdr3_aa: CAWRGPGQGNTGELFF; cdr3_nt: TGTGCCTGGAGGGGCCCAGGACAGGGGAACACCGGGGAGCTGTTTTTT
d_call: -; j_call: TRBJ1-5; v_call: TRBV7-8; clone_size: -; cdr3_aa: CASSTEAQGNQPQHF; cdr3_nt: TGTGCCAGCAGCACGGAGGCCCAGGGCAATCAGCCCCAGCATTTT
d_call: -; j_call: TRBJ1-2; v_call: TRBV12-3/TRBV12-4; clone_size: -; cdr3_aa: CASSLSIYMGYTF; cdr3_nt: TGTGCCAGCAGTTTATCCATTTATATGGGCTACACCTTC
d_call: -; j_call: TRBJ1-1; v_call: TRBV2; clone_size: -; cdr3_aa: CASSEGWAENTEAFF; cdr3_nt: TGTGCCAGCAGTGAAGGGTGGGCTGAGAACACTGAAGCTTTCTTT
d_call: -; j_call: TRBJ2-7; v_call: TRBV7-8; clone_size: -; cdr3_aa: CASSFAPAGANYEQYF; cdr3_nt: TGTGCCAGCAGCTTTGCCCCCGCGGGGGCCAACTACGAGCAGTACTTC
d_call: TRBD1; j_call: TRBJ1-1; v_call: TRBV9; clone_size: -; cdr3_aa: CASSAPGQGALATAFF; cdr3_nt: TGTGCCAGCAGCGCCCCGGGACAGGGGGCTCTAGCGACTGCTTTCTTT
d_call: -; j_call: TRBJ2-6; v_call: TRBV3-1/TRBV3-2; clone_size: -; cdr3_aa: CASSLAGTFSGANVLTF; cdr3_nt: TGTGCCAGCAGCCTCGCAGGGACGTTCTCTGGGGCCAACGTCCTGACTTTC
d_call: TRBD1; j_call: TRBJ1-2; v_call: TRBV28; clone_size: -; cdr3_aa: CASRRDSYGYTF; cdr3_nt: TGTGCCAGCAGGAGGGACAGCTATGGCTACACCTTC
d_call: -; j_call: TRBJ2-2; v_call: TRBV10-2; clone_size: -; cdr3_aa: CASSELLATANTGELFF; cdr3_nt: TGCGCCAGCAGTGAGTTGCTCGCGACAGCGAACACCGGGGAGCTGTTTTTT
d_call: -; j_call: TRBJ2-2; v_call: TRBV24-1; clone_size: once; cdr3_aa: CATSETWIGAELFF; cdr3_nt: TGTGCCACCAGTGAAACTTGGATCGGGGCCGAGCTGTTTTTT
d_call: -; j_call: TRBJ2-5; v_call: TRBV19; clone_size: once; cdr3_aa: CASTEGETQYF; cdr3_nt: TGTGCCAGTACAGAGGGGGAGACCCAGTACTTC
d_call: -; j_call: TRBJ2-7; v_call: TRBV29-1; clone_size: -; cdr3_aa: CSASLDFPYEQYF; cdr3_nt: TGCAGCGCCTCGTTGGATTTCCCCTACGAGCAGTACTTC
d_call: -; j_call: TRBJ2-2; v_call: TRBV14; clone_size: -; cdr3_aa: CASSQGGGELFF; cdr3_nt: TGTGCCAGCAGCCAGGGAGGCGGGGAGCTGTTTTTT
d_call: -; j_call: TRBJ1-2; v_call: TRBV19; clone_size: -; cdr3_aa: CASSMRGPLEVGGYTF; cdr3_nt: TGTGCCAGTAGTATGCGGGGGCCTCTTGAGGTAGGAGGCTACACCTTC
d_call: -; j_call: TRBJ2-5; v_call: TRBV7-9; clone_size: -; cdr3_aa: CASSYQQGSQETQYF; cdr3_nt: TGTGCCAGCAGCTACCAACAGGGATCCCAAGAGACCCAGTACTTC
d_call: -; j_call: TRBJ2-7; v_call: TRBV27; clone_size: -; cdr3_aa: CASSPSNRVLEQYF; cdr3_nt: TGTGCCAGCAGTCCTTCTAACAGGGTGCTAGAGCAGTACTTC
d_call: -; j_call: TRBJ1-1; v_call: TRBV6-5; clone_size: once; cdr3_aa: CASSYPGPPTEAFF; cdr3_nt: TGTGCCAGCAGTTACCCCGGACCTCCCACTGAAGCTTTCTTT
d_call: TRBD1; j_call: TRBJ1-1; v_call: TRBV3-1/TRBV3-2; clone_size: -; cdr3_aa: CASSVQGRSNTEAFF; cdr3_nt: TGTGCCAGCAGCGTACAGGGGAGGTCGAACACTGAAGCTTTCTTT
d_call: -; j_call: TRBJ1-1; v_call: TRBV27; clone_size: -; cdr3_aa: CASSLRQVINTEAFF; cdr3_nt: TGTGCCAGCAGTCTAAGACAGGTAATCAACACTGAAGCTTTCTTT
d_call: TRBD2; j_call: TRBJ2-7; v_call: TRBV3-1/TRBV3-2; clone_size: -; cdr3_aa: CASSQERGSGVLYEQYF; cdr3_nt: TGTGCCAGCAGCCAAGAACGTGGGAGCGGGGTACTCTACGAGCAGTACTTC
d_call: -; j_call: TRBJ1-2; v_call: TRBV7-8; clone_size: -; cdr3_aa: CASSPDGGRDGYTF; cdr3_nt: TGTGCCAGCAGCCCAGACGGGGGCAGGGATGGCTACACCTTC
d_call: -; j_call: TRBJ2-7; v_call: TRBV6-5; clone_size: -; cdr3_aa: CASSYNRWRQEQYF; cdr3_nt: TGTGCCAGCAGTTACAATAGATGGAGGCAAGAGCAGTACTTC
d_call: TRBD1; j_call: TRBJ2-1; v_call: TRBV2; clone_size: -; cdr3_aa: CASSPGGTGPGEQFF; cdr3_nt: TGTGCCAGCAGCCCCGGCGGGACAGGGCCGGGTGAGCAGTTCTTC
d_call: -; j_call: TRBJ1-4; v_call: TRBV24-1; clone_size: once; cdr3_aa: CATSDHNEKLFF; cdr3_nt: TGTGCCACCAGTGACCACAATGAAAAACTGTTTTTT
d_call: -; j_call: TRBJ1-1; v_call: TRBV12-3/TRBV12-4; clone_size: -; cdr3_aa: CASSLEGLEAFF; cdr3_nt: TGTGCCAGCAGTTTGGAGGGACTTGAAGCTTTCTTT
d_call: -; j_call: TRBJ1-4; v_call: TRBV9; clone_size: -; cdr3_aa: CASSARDPQDEKLFF; cdr3_nt: TGTGCCAGCAGCGCTCGGGACCCTCAAGATGAAAAACTGTTTTTT
d_call: -; j_call: TRBJ1-2; v_call: TRBV11-2; clone_size: -; cdr3_aa: CASSPHGALTNYGYTF; cdr3_nt: TGTGCCAGCAGCCCCCACGGGGCCCTAACTAACTATGGCTACACCTTC
d_call: -; j_call: TRBJ1-5; v_call: TRBV30; clone_size: -; cdr3_aa: CAWSVQGSNQPQHF; cdr3_nt: TGTGCCTGGAGTGTGCAGGGGAGCAATCAGCCCCAGCATTTT
d_call: -; j_call: TRBJ1-2; v_call: TRBV5-5; clone_size: -; cdr3_aa: CASSLMGDNNYGYTF; cdr3_nt: TGTGCCAGCAGTCTGATGGGGGACAACAACTATGGCTACACCTTC
d_call: -; j_call: TRBJ2-3; v_call: TRBV9; clone_size: -; cdr3_aa: CASSVLADTQYF; cdr3_nt: TGTGCCAGCAGCGTACTTGCAGATACGCAGTATTTT
d_call: -; j_call: TRBJ1-2; v_call: TRBV18; clone_size: -; cdr3_aa: CASSPPAENYGYTF; cdr3_nt: TGTGCCAGCTCACCACCGGCGGAGAACTATGGCTACACCTTC
d_call: -; j_call: TRBJ1-4; v_call: TRBV18; clone_size: -; cdr3_aa: CASSLTDTINEKLFF; cdr3_nt: TGTGCCAGCTCATTAACGGATACTATTAATGAAAAACTGTTTTTT
d_call: TRBD1; j_call: TRBJ2-2; v_call: TRBV11-3; clone_size: -; cdr3_aa: CASSSGQGTNTGELFF; cdr3_nt: TGTGCCAGCAGCTCCGGACAGGGGACTAACACCGGGGAGCTGTTTTTT
d_call: -; j_call: TRBJ1-2; v_call: TRBV29-1; clone_size: -; cdr3_aa: CSVEDLFGYTF; cdr3_nt: TGCAGCGTTGAAGATCTTTTTGGCTACACCTTC
d_call: -; j_call: TRBJ2-2; v_call: TRBV6-5; clone_size: -; cdr3_aa: CASTFNRNTGELFF; cdr3_nt: TGTGCCAGCACGTTCAACCGGAACACCGGGGAGCTGTTTTTT
d_call: -; j_call: TRBJ1-2; v_call: TRBV7-8; clone_size: -; cdr3_aa: CASSPSGARGYGYTF; cdr3_nt: TGTGCCAGCAGTCCTTCAGGGGCTCGAGGCTATGGCTACACCTTC
d_call: TRBD1; j_call: TRBJ1-2; v_call: TRBV5-4; clone_size: once; cdr3_aa: CASSLRTGLSGYTF; cdr3_nt: TGTGCCAGCAGCTTACGGACAGGCCTCTCCGGCTACACCTTC
d_call: -; j_call: TRBJ2-7; v_call: TRBV5-1; clone_size: few; cdr3_aa: CASSFGQGGDEQYF; cdr3_nt: TGCGCCAGCAGCTTCGGGCAGGGAGGTGACGAGCAGTACTTC
d_call: -; j_call: TRBJ1-2; v_call: TRBV19; clone_size: -; cdr3_aa: CASSTGGAYYGYTF; cdr3_nt: TGTGCCAGTAGTACGGGGGGCGCGTACTATGGCTACACCTTC
d_call: -; j_call: TRBJ1-2; v_call: TRBV5-1; clone_size: -; cdr3_aa: CASSLRGGLPQRNYGYTF; cdr3_nt: TGCGCCAGCAGCTTGAGAGGGGGTTTACCCCAGAGGAACTATGGCTACACCTTC
d_call: -; j_call: TRBJ1-3; v_call: TRBV9; clone_size: -; cdr3_aa: CASSVEGAPSSGNTIYF; cdr3_nt: TGTGCCAGCAGCGTAGAAGGGGCCCCTAGCTCTGGAAACACCATATATTTT
d_call: -; j_call: TRBJ2-2; v_call: TRBV7-7; clone_size: once; cdr3_aa: CASSSNPGSGELFF; cdr3_nt: TGTGCTAGCAGCTCCAATCCGGGAAGCGGGGAGCTGTTTTTT
d_call: TRBD1; j_call: TRBJ1-2; v_call: TRBV19; clone_size: once; cdr3_aa: CASSLTGAGYTF; cdr3_nt: TGTGCCAGTAGCCTGACAGGGGCGGGCTACACCTTC
d_call: -; j_call: TRBJ1-2; v_call: TRBV7-9; clone_size: -; cdr3_aa: CASSLWGLPGAGYTF; cdr3_nt: TGTGCCAGCAGCTTATGGGGCTTGCCAGGGGCTGGCTACACCTTC
d_call: TRBD2; j_call: TRBJ2-5; v_call: TRBV12-5; clone_size: -; cdr3_aa: CASGLETVAGIMETQYF; cdr3_nt: TGTGCTAGTGGTTTAGAGACCGTAGCGGGGATCATGGAGACCCAGTACTTC
d_call: TRBD1; j_call: TRBJ1-1; v_call: TRBV19; clone_size: -; cdr3_aa: CASSRTGAGNTEAFF; cdr3_nt: TGTGCCAGTAGTAGAACAGGGGCGGGGAACACTGAAGCTTTCTTT
d_call: -; j_call: TRBJ1-1; v_call: TRBV4-1; clone_size: -; cdr3_aa: CASSHQGSTMNTEAFF; cdr3_nt: TGCGCCAGCAGCCATCAGGGCTCGACAATGAACACTGAAGCTTTCTTT
d_call: -; j_call: TRBJ2-7; v_call: TRBV5-1; clone_size: -; cdr3_aa: CASSSGTASYEQYF; cdr3_nt: TGCGCCAGCAGCAGCGGCACAGCCTCCTACGAGCAGTACTTC
d_call: -; j_call: TRBJ1-2; v_call: TRBV9; clone_size: once; cdr3_aa: CASSAGTGLSGYTF; cdr3_nt: TGTGCCAGCAGCGCCGGAACAGGGCTGAGCGGCTACACCTTC
d_call: -; j_call: TRBJ2-7; v_call: TRBV4-1; clone_size: -; cdr3_aa: CASSQDRDGHYEQYF; cdr3_nt: TGCGCCAGCAGCCAAGATAGGGACGGACACTACGAGCAGTACTTC
d_call: -; j_call: TRBJ2-2; v_call: TRBV27; clone_size: -; cdr3_aa: CASSLVGPGELFF; cdr3_nt: TGTGCCAGCAGTTTGGTGGGACCCGGGGAGCTGTTTTTT
d_call: -; j_call: TRBJ1-3; v_call: TRBV10-1; clone_size: -; cdr3_aa: CASSETGPGNTIYF; cdr3_nt: TGCGCCAGCAGTGAGACAGGTCCTGGAAACACCATATATTTT
d_call: -; j_call: TRBJ2-7; v_call: TRBV21-1; clone_size: -; cdr3_aa: CASSKAHGRGDEQYF; cdr3_nt: TGTGCCAGCAGCAAAGCGCACGGGAGAGGCGACGAGCAGTACTTC
d_call: -; j_call: TRBJ2-7; v_call: TRBV4-1; clone_size: -; cdr3_aa: CASSLREGAYEQYF; cdr3_nt: TGCGCCAGCAGCCTGAGGGAGGGGGCCTACGAGCAGTACTTC
d_call: TRBD1; j_call: TRBJ1-5; v_call: TRBV7-6; clone_size: -; cdr3_aa: CASSLQGSRQPQHF; cdr3_nt: TGTGCCAGCAGTTTACAGGGGAGCCGTCAGCCCCAGCATTTT
d_call: TRBD2; j_call: TRBJ2-1; v_call: TRBV28; clone_size: once; cdr3_aa: CASSRTREAYNEQFF; cdr3_nt: TGTGCCAGCAGTCGGACTCGGGAGGCCTACAATGAGCAGTTCTTC
d_call: -; j_call: TRBJ2-5; v_call: TRBV10-3; clone_size: -; cdr3_aa: CAISVSPQETQYF; cdr3_nt: TGTGCCATCAGTGTTTCCCCCCAAGAGACCCAGTACTTC